This paragraph covers one T cell receptor (beta chain) sequence. Germline-derived CDR1 and CDR2 are SGHRS and YFSETQ. CDR3 length: 15 residues. With 5 bases clipped from V and 0 bases from J, the junction kept 8 bases outside the gene matches. This sample stems from a study of shared clonotypes between healthy human individuals. At a deep level, the assay was run. Once extracted for a subset, genomic DNA was divided evenly among several immunoSEQ plates. TCRdb's copy holds only in-frame clones and misses some; the assay was immunoSEQ multiplex PCR. The table has millions of clones, approximately 94% seen once; the top ten hold roughly 0.14%.

This chain joins TRBV5-1 and TRBJ2-7; 7 bases align to TRBD1. The source of this sequence is a young man in good health. The material sequenced was naive CD4+ T cells sorted from blood. This sample's subset: CD45RA+ positively selected. CDR3 sequence: CASRYGTVVSYEQYF. CDR3 DNA sequence: TGCGCCAGCAGATACGGGACAGTCGTCTCCTACGAGCAGTACTTC.